This T cell receptor (beta chain) stems from a study of blood T cell repertoires in COVID-19. Study overall: T cells, B-cell-depleted T cells, or PBMCs supplied cDNA or gDNA.

Authors' methods: Cell counts per sample came from amplifying reference gene primers. TCRdb's table, derived via immunoSEQ multiplex PCR, lists solely in-frame clones and lacks some. The D gene and trimming were derived from the DNA, and the V and J assignments and clone size from that table. The sample has 240,000 or so clones; roughly 83% are singletons. The CDR3 runs to 13 residues. Looked up from germline, CDR1 is LGHNA and CDR2 is YNFKEQ. V lost 5 bases to trimming and J lost 3 bases, with 10 bases between them. The V gene is TRBV4-2, the J gene TRBJ1-1; no firm D call. Sequenced material: peripheral blood. The receptor was derived from a woman of 80 years or more with acute or convalescent COVID-19. This CDR3 is CASSSRGDTEAFF. The CDR3 nucleotides read TGTGCCAGCAGCTCCCGGGGTGACACTGAAGCTTTCTTT.